The rows below give T cell receptor beta chains drawn from one sample of a study of blood T cell repertoires in COVID-19. Generated by immunoSEQ multiplex PCR, the TCRdb table keeps only in-frame clones and is missing some. The repertoire holds 270,000 or so clones, with about nine tenths as singletons. The sample comprised peripheral blood. These receptors all come from a woman in her thirties with active or convalescent COVID-19. The CDR3 runs from the conserved cysteine through the conserved F or W. The order of the fields is clone size, D gene, V gene, J gene, CDR3 DNA, CDR3 protein. The D gene is left open where the match is weak. A clone size is listed for some rows: how often the clone was seen (once, few, many), or a class if it is expanded.

NA,TRBD1,TRBV18,TRBJ1-5,TGTGCCAGCTCAACACAGGGGAGGGTGGATCAGCCCCAGCATTTT,CASSTQGRVDQPQHF
NA,TRBD1,TRBV3-1/TRBV3-2,TRBJ1-1,TGTGCCAGCAGCCCCCGAGGAGGGGGCGTCTGGTACACTGAAGCTTTCTTT,CASSPRGGGVWYTEAFF
NA,NA,TRBV28,TRBJ1-2,TGTGCCAGCGAAACATCGTGGGCCTATGGCTACACCTTC,CASETSWAYGYTF
few,TRBD1,TRBV9,TRBJ2-7,TGTGCCAGCGCCAATAGGGACAGACCCTACGAGCAGTACTTC,CASANRDRPYEQYF
NA,TRBD2,TRBV4-2,TRBJ2-3,TGTGCCAGCAGCCTCGCGGGGGGGGCAGGAACAGATACGCAGTATTTT,CASSLAGGAGTDTQYF
NA,NA,TRBV27,TRBJ2-5,TGTGCCAGCGGAAGGCAGGGTGGGACCCAGTACTTC,CASGRQGGTQYF
NA,NA,TRBV6-5,TRBJ2-2,TGTGCCAGCAGCCGAAATACAGGTCGGGGGGAGCTGTTTTTT,CASSRNTGRGELFF
NA,NA,TRBV6-2/TRBV6-3,TRBJ1-2,TGTGCCAGCAGCCCCGGACTAAGGACATATAACTATGGCTACACCTTC,CASSPGLRTYNYGYTF
NA,TRBD2,TRBV7-2,TRBJ2-3,TGTGCCAGCAGGCGATCGACTAGCGGGGGGGGCACAGATACGCAGTATTTT,CASRRSTSGGGTDTQYF
NA,NA,TRBV19,TRBJ1-2,TGTGCCAGCGGGAGGGGCACCCTAAATCATCTAGTTGGCTACACCTTC,CASGRGTLNHLVGYTF
NA,NA,TRBV7-2,TRBJ2-7,TGTGCCAGCAGCTCCCTCCTGTTTTCGAGCTCCTACGAGCAGTACTTC,CASSSLLFSSSYEQYF
NA,TRBD1,TRBV29-1,TRBJ1-1,TGCAGCGTCCGGGACAGGCTGGGGGAAGCTTTCTTT,CSVRDRLGEAFF
NA,NA,TRBV9,TRBJ1-6,TGTGCCAGCAGCGTAGCTTTAACCCAGGGAAAGGGTTCACCCCTCCACTTT,CASSVALTQGKGSPLHF
once,NA,TRBV4-1,TRBJ2-1,TGCGCCAGCAGCCCAAGAAGGGCCGACAGACAGTTCTTC,CASSPRRADRQFF
once,NA,TRBV5-1,TRBJ2-7,TGCGCCAGCAGCTTGGTTGCAGGAACCTACGAGCAGTACTTC,CASSLVAGTYEQYF
NA,TRBD1,TRBV7-8,TRBJ1-1,TGTGCCAGCAGCTTAGGACAGGGCACTGAAGCTTTCTTT,CASSLGQGTEAFF
NA,NA,TRBV2,TRBJ1-5,TGTGCCAGCAGTGGGTCAGGGTTAAATCAGCCCCAGCATTTT,CASSGSGLNQPQHF
NA,NA,TRBV7-2,TRBJ1-3,TGTGCCAGCGGGAGTTCTGGAAACACCATATATTTT,CASGSSGNTIYF
once,NA,TRBV30,TRBJ2-7,TGTGCCTGGGTTGCCCGGGGTCAGTACGAGCAGTACTTC,CAWVARGQYEQYF
once,NA,TRBV4-1,TRBJ1-5,TGCGCCAGCAGCCAAGAGGGAGGGGGGCACAATCAGCCCCAGCATTTT,CASSQEGGGHNQPQHF
NA,NA,TRBV7-9,TRBJ2-4,TGTGCCAGCAGCCACAGGGCGGACATTCAGTACTTC,CASSHRADIQYF
once,TRBD1,TRBV7-9,TRBJ1-5,TGTGCCAGCAGCTCGGACAGGGGCTCAAGGGCCGCGCAGCCCCAGCATTTT,CASSSDRGSRAAQPQHF
NA,TRBD1,TRBV12-3/TRBV12-4,TRBJ1-3,TGTGCCATGAGGGACAGGGATGTAAACACCATATATTTT,CAMRDRDVNTIYF
NA,NA,TRBV7-2,TRBJ1-1,TGTGCCAGCAGCTCGGGGGTGAACACTGAAGCTTTCTTT,CASSSGVNTEAFF
NA,NA,TRBV29-1,TRBJ1-2,TGCAGCGTAGCCGACTATGGCTACACCTTC,CSVADYGYTF
NA,NA,TRBV29-1,TRBJ1-1,TGCAGCGTTGAGGGGGGGACTGAAGCTTTCTTT,CSVEGGTEAFF
NA,NA,TRBV5-4,TRBJ2-3,TGTGCCAGCAGCTTTACCAGTCTGGATACGCAGTATTTT,CASSFTSLDTQYF
NA,NA,TRBV27,TRBJ1-2,TGTGCCAGCAGTCTTCTTCCCGGGGGTGGAAATGGCTACACCTTC,CASSLLPGGGNGYTF
NA,TRBD2,TRBV19,TRBJ2-4,TGTGCCAGTAGTCCTAGCGGGGGGGCCAAAAACATTCAGTACTTC,CASSPSGGAKNIQYF
once,NA,TRBV5-4,TRBJ2-3,TGTGCCAGCAGCTTGGCTACCACAGATACGCAGTATTTT,CASSLATTDTQYF
NA,NA,TRBV20-1,TRBJ2-5,TGCAGTGCTCGGGTCGTCGAGACCCAGTACTTC,CSARVVETQYF
NA,NA,TRBV3-1/TRBV3-2,TRBJ2-5,TGTGCCAGCAGCCCCTTACTGGGGGGAGAGACCCAGTACTTC,CASSPLLGGETQYF
NA,NA,TRBV2,TRBJ1-4,TGTGCCAGCAGGGACCGGGGTGAAAAACTGTTTTTT,CASRDRGEKLFF
NA,TRBD1,TRBV5-1,TRBJ1-4,TGCGCCAGCAGCTTGACAGGGGGCGCTTCTAATGAAAAACTGTTTTTT,CASSLTGGASNEKLFF
NA,NA,TRBV20-1,TRBJ2-3,TGCAGTGCTAGTTCCGCGCGGGGTAAAGATACGCAGTATTTT,CSASSARGKDTQYF
NA,NA,TRBV5-1,TRBJ2-1,TGCGCCAGCAGCTTGGCCCCAGGGAATGAGCAGTTCTTC,CASSLAPGNEQFF